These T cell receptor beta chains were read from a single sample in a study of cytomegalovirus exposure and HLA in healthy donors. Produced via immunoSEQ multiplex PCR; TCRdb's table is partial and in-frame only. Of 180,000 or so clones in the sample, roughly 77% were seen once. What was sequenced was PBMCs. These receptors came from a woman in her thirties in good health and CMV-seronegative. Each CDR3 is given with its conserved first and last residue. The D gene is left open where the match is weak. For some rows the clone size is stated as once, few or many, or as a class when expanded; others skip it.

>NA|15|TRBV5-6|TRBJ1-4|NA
CASSLFRVKNEKLFF
TGTGCCAGCAGCTTGTTCAGGGTTAAAAATGAAAAACTGTTTTTT
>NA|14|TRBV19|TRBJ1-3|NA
CASTPGYSGNTIYF
TGTGCCAGTACCCCGGGTTATTCTGGAAACACCATATATTTT
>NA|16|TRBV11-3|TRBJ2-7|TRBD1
CASSLVMRTGEYEQYF
TGTGCCAGCAGCTTAGTTATGCGGACAGGGGAATACGAGCAGTACTTC
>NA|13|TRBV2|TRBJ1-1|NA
CASTEQWNTEAFF
TGTGCCAGCACGGAGCAGTGGAACACTGAAGCTTTCTTT
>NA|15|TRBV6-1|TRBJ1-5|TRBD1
CASSDRDPSNQPQHF
TGTGCCAGCAGCGACAGGGATCCAAGCAATCAGCCCCAGCATTTT
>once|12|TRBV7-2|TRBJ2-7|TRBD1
CASSVDRDEQYF
TGTGCCAGCAGCGTCGACAGGGACGAGCAGTACTTC
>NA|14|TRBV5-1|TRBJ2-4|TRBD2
CASSLGEGGDIQYF
TGCGCCAGCAGCTTGGGGGAGGGTGGGGACATTCAGTACTTC
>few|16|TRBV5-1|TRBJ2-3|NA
CASSYGAVHYSDTQYF
TGCGCCAGCAGCTATGGGGCAGTGCATTATTCAGATACGCAGTATTTT
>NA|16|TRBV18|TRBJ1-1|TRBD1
CASSRDRVDVDTEAFF
TGTGCCAGCTCCCGAGACAGGGTAGATGTGGACACTGAAGCTTTCTTT
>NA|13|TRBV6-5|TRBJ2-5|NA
CASSSYTSQTQYF
TGTGCCAGCAGTTCCTACACTAGCCAGACCCAGTACTTC
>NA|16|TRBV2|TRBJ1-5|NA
CASSERGRQANQPQHF
TGTGCCAGCAGTGAGCGGGGGCGACAGGCGAATCAGCCCCAGCATTTT
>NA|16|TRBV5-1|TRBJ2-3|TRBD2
CASSYTSGGSTDTQYF
TGCGCCAGCAGCTATACTAGCGGGGGAAGCACAGATACGCAGTATTTT
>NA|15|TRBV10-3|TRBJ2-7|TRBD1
CAISERSQGLNEQYF
TGTGCCATCAGTGAGAGATCACAGGGGCTGAACGAGCAGTACTTC
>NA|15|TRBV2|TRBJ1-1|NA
CASSATDSLNTEAFF
TGTGCCAGCAGTGCTACGGACAGCTTGAACACTGAAGCTTTCTTT
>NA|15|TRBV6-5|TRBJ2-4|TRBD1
CASSYAGGAKNIQYF
TGTGCCAGCAGTTACGCAGGGGGAGCCAAAAACATTCAGTACTTC
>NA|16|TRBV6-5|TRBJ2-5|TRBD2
CASSYSTAGGEETQYF
TGTGCCAGCAGTTACTCGACAGCGGGGGGAGAAGAGACCCAGTACTTC
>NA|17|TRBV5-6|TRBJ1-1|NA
CASSLDAGGTLYSGAFF
TGTGCCAGCAGCTTGGACGCTGGGGGGACACTCTATAGCGGGGCTTTCTTT
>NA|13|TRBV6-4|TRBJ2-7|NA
CASSDGIRYEQYF
TGTGCCAGCAGTGACGGCATACGCTACGAGCAGTACTTC
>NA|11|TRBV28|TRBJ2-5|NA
CVTQSQETQYF
TGTGTGACACAGAGTCAAGAGACCCAGTACTTC
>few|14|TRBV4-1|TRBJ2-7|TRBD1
CASSLGTGYYEQYF
TGCGCCAGCAGCTTGGGGACAGGTTACTACGAGCAGTACTTC
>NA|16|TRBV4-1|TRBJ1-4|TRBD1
CASSQLPGQLTEKLFF
TGCGCCAGCAGCCAACTCCCGGGACAGCTAACTGAAAAACTGTTTTTT
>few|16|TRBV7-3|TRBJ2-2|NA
CASSLNPREVIGELFF
TGTGCCAGCAGCTTAAATCCCAGGGAGGTAATCGGGGAGCTGTTTTTT
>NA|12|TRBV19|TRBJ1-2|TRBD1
CASSMTGVGYTF
TGTGCCAGTAGTATGACAGGGGTTGGCTACACCTTC
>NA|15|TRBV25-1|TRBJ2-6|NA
CASSPRGSGANVLTF
TGTGCCAGCAGTCCCCGGGGCTCTGGGGCCAACGTCCTGACTTTC
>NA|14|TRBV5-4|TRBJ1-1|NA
CASSLEAGNTEAFF
TGTGCCAGCAGCTTGGAGGCAGGGAACACTGAAGCTTTCTTT
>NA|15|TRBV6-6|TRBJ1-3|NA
CASSYVTVSGNTIYF
TGTGCCAGCAGTTACGTGACTGTCTCTGGAAACACCATATATTTT
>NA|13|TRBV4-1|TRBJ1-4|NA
CASSIIFGEKLFF
TGCGCCAGCAGCATCATATTCGGTGAAAAACTGTTTTTT
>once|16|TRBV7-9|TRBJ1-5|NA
CASSLGRGDGNQPQHF
TGTGCCAGCAGCTTAGGGCGGGGGGATGGCAATCAGCCCCAGCATTTT
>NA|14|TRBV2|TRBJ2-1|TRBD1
CASRGTGAYNEQFF
TGTGCCAGCAGAGGGACAGGCGCTTACAATGAGCAGTTCTTC
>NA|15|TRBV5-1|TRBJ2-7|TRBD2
CASSGGLAGSNEQYF
TGCGCCAGCAGCGGGGGACTAGCGGGGTCGAACGAGCAGTACTTC
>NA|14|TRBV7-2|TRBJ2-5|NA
CASSLSAGQETQYF
TGTGCCAGCAGCTTATCCGCAGGACAAGAGACCCAGTACTTC
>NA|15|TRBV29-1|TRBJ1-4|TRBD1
CSARDRGPANEKLFF
TGCAGCGCCAGGGACAGGGGGCCAGCTAATGAAAAACTGTTTTTT
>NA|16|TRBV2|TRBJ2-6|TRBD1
CASTPTGGAGANVLTF
TGTGCCAGCACCCCAACAGGGGGCGCTGGGGCCAACGTCCTGACTTTC
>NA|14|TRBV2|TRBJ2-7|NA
CASSNRVQVYEQYF
TGTGCCAGCAGTAACAGGGTACAAGTTTACGAGCAGTACTTC
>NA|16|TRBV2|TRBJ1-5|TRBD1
CASRDTGTGPGQPQHF
TGTGCCAGCAGAGATACCGGGACAGGGCCTGGACAGCCCCAGCATTTT
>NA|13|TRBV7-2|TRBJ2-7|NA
CASRPLGSGEQYF
TGTGCCAGCAGGCCTCTGGGTAGCGGCGAGCAGTACTTC
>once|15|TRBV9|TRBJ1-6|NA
CASSVEGGRNSPLHF
TGTGCCAGCAGCGTGGAAGGGGGACGAAATTCACCCCTCCACTTT
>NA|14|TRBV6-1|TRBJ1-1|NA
CASSEFGGNTEAFF
TGTGCCAGCAGTGAATTCGGCGGAAACACTGAAGCTTTCTTT
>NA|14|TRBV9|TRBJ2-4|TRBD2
CASSRGGMEDIQYF
TGTGCCAGCAGCCGCGGGGGGATGGAAGACATTCAGTACTTC
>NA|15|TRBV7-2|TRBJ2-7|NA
CASSLGIRGSYEQYF
TGTGCCAGCAGCTTAGGAATTAGGGGGTCCTACGAGCAGTACTTC
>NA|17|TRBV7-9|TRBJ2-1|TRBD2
CASSFERGGGPAGEQFF
TGTGCCAGCAGCTTCGAAAGGGGCGGGGGGCCGGCAGGTGAGCAGTTCTTC